The T cell receptor (beta chain) described here comes from a study of T cells expressing NK-cell markers (dated by TCRdb to between 2020 and 2021). Study-level background: Three sorted T-cell subsets (CD3+CD56+NKG2C+, CD3+CD56+NKG2C- and CD3+CD56-NKG2C+) from 8 or 9 donors had their TCR beta-chain repertoires profiled. All eight donors whose samples were sequenced were randomly selected healthy volunteers, three of them men and five women. Sequencing of the libraries produced 2 x 150 bp reads on Illumina HiSeq 2000/2500, MiSeq or NextSeq. Of the eight sequenced donors, seven were found to be HCMV-seropositive and one was found to be HCMV-seronegative. Overall study outcomes, separate from this receptor: In roughly six donors, the dominant CD3+CD56+NKG2C+ clonotypes ranked among the top 10 CD8+ clonotypes, making up roughly 1.0-8% of CD8+ T cells. It remained unclear whether the expanded NKG2C-expressing T cell clones were specific for HCMV antigens. Those dominant clonotypes were again the most abundant among CD3+CD56-NKG2C+ cells in a few donors, at roughly 25-65%.

The sequencing machine was an Illumina HiSeq 2000. TCR beta cDNA libraries were prepared using 5'RACE template switching, which introduced a universal primer site and unique molecular identifiers. Priming for cDNA synthesis came from the TCR beta constant segment, and two successive PCR amplification steps followed. In the source study's methods: MIGEC was used to demultiplex reads and group reads by UMI, and MiTCR was used to assemble and quantify clonotypes. To exclude erroneous sequences, any TCR cDNA sequence not supported by at least two reads was discarded. The tcR package was used for downstream repertoire analysis, and clonotypes were matched between fractions using CDR3 nucleotide sequence together with V segment. VDJmatch was used to annotate antigen specificity against VDJdb, with one amino acid substitution in CDR3 permitted. TCRdb reprocessed the reads, reporting each CDR3 protein sequence once and no DNA. For this entry, the V and J calls and clone size follow TCRdb and not the study's own pipeline. This specimen's table enumerates about 160,000 distinct CDR3 sequences. Around 20% of the sample comes from the top ten.

Reading the germline V gene gives CDR1 SGHTS and CDR2 YDEGEE. The CDR3, from cysteine to phenylalanine, totals 16 residues. No DNA has been recorded. Points on this clonotype: Its antigen remains unidentified.

HCMV-specific IgG was detected in serum with a commercial ELISA kit to determine HCMV serostatus. Ficoll density gradient centrifugation was used to isolate peripheral blood mononuclear cells from blood. The TCR sequence derives from a man aged 18-70 years in good health. The specimen was blood T cells: a sorted CD56 or NKG2C T cell subset, CD4+ or CD8+ T cells, or bulk PBMC T cells (not recorded which). The V and J genes are TRBV5-8 and TRBJ1-6. CDR3 loop: CASSGLLSSYNSPLHF.